This T cell receptor beta chain was retrieved from a study of breast tumors, draining lymph nodes, adjacent tissues. Points on this clonotype: Compared with germline, one end of the junction differs, possibly owing to a read error.

The CDR3 has 16 amino acids. The germline gives CDR1 DFQATT, CDR2 SNEGSKA (reference sequence). TCRdb passed the multiplex PCR reads through MiXCR, listing each CDR3 protein once. The sample lists 150,000 to 250,000 distinct CDR3 sequences, about 32% occurring once. Axillary draining lymph nodes of breast cancer patients supplied the node samples. The chain joins TRBV20-1 to TRBJ2-2, with a weak D call TRBD2 (5 bases). The sequenced material came from axillary lymph node tissue. The origin of this receptor is a female donor with breast cancer. Some clones in this sample may be carry-over from other donors' samples. CDR3 DNA: TGCAGTGCTAGAGGGGCGTCGGGGTCGACCACCGGGGAGCTGCTTTTT. This encodes CSARGASGSTTGELLF.